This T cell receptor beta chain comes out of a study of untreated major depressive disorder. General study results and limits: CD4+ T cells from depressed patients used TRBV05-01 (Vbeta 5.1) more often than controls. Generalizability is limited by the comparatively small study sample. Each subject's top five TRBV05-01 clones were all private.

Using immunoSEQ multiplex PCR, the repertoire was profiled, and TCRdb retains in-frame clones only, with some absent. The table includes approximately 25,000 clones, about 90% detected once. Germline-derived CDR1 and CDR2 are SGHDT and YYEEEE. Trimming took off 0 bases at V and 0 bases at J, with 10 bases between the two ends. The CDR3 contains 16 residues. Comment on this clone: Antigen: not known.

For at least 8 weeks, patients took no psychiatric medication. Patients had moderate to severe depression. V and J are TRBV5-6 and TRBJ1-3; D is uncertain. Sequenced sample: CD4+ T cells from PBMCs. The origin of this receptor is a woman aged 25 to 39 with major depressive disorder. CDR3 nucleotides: TGTGCCAGCAGCTTGGGGGCAGATATCTCTGGAAACACCATATATTTT. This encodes CASSLGADISGNTIYF.